A selection of T cell receptor beta chains follows, all from one sample in a study of T-cell memory formation after mild COVID-19. TCRdb called the 5' RACE reads again in MiXCR, with one record for every CDR3 protein. The repertoire holds 300,000 to 350,000 distinct CDR3 sequences, with 13% to 15% as singletons. Sequenced sample: PBMCs or a T cell subset sorted from them (not recorded which). These receptor sequences come from a man between 18 and 29 years old who had mild COVID-19 (a few samples of this study predate the infection). Cell type and time point are not known. Each CDR3 is given with its conserved first and last residue. The D gene is left open where the match is weak. Expanded clones get a size class; other rows say once, few or many, or leave the size out.

j_call	v_call	clone_size	d_call	cdr3_nt	cdr3_aa
TRBJ1-5	TRBV18	NA	NA	TGTGCCAGCTCACGACGGACAGACAGCAATCAGCCCCAGCATTTT	CASSRRTDSNQPQHF
TRBJ2-1	TRBV7-9	few	NA	TGTGCCAGCACCCTAAGGAACAGGGAGGTTTCGGACAATGAGCAGTTCTTC	CASTLRNREVSDNEQFF
TRBJ2-1	TRBV12-3/TRBV12-4	NA	NA	TGTGCCAGCAGTTCCGGGAATGAGCAGTTCTTC	CASSSGNEQFF
TRBJ2-7	TRBV9	NA	TRBD2	TGTGCCAGCAGCGTAGGGACTAGCGGGTCCTACGAGCAGTACTTC	CASSVGTSGSYEQYF
TRBJ1-1	TRBV6-2/TRBV6-3	NA	NA	TGTGCCAGCAGCTTTGACGGGAGCGGCACTGAAGCTTTCTTT	CASSFDGSGTEAFF
TRBJ2-7	TRBV2	few	NA	TGTGCCAGCAGGTCACGGAGCAACTCCTACGAGCAGTACTTC	CASRSRSNSYEQYF
TRBJ2-5	TRBV5-1	NA	NA	TGCGCCAGCAGCTACGGTTCCGGGGAGACCCAGTACTTC	CASSYGSGETQYF
TRBJ2-2	TRBV7-2	few	NA	TGTGCCAGCAGCTTTCGTAGGGCCTACACCGGGGAGCTGTTTTTT	CASSFRRAYTGELFF
TRBJ1-1	TRBV10-3	few	NA	TGTGCCATCAGTGAGAATCTACTCGTTCAATTTGGGGCTTTCTTT	CAISENLLVQFGAFF
TRBJ1-2	TRBV30	NA	NA	TGTGCCTGGAGCGCCTGGGGGGGGAATGGCTACACCTTC	CAWSAWGGNGYTF
TRBJ2-7	TRBV20-1	NA	NA	TGCAGTGCTAGATTTTCGAGCTCCTACGAGCAGTACTTC	CSARFSSSYEQYF
TRBJ2-2	TRBV7-6	NA	NA	TGTGCCAGCAGCTTAGGAAATACGAACACCGGGGAGCTGTTTTTT	CASSLGNTNTGELFF
TRBJ1-6	TRBV5-1	few	TRBD1	TGCGCCAGCAGAGTGGACAGGGTATATTCACCCCTCCACTTT	CASRVDRVYSPLHF
TRBJ2-7	TRBV7-7	few	TRBD1	TGTGCCAGCAGCTTATCGACAGGGTTTCCCTACGAGCAGTACTTC	CASSLSTGFPYEQYF
TRBJ1-4	TRBV7-9	NA	NA	TGTGCCAGCAGCGGCCCACGGGGGGCTCGGGATGAAAAACTGTTTTTT	CASSGPRGARDEKLFF
TRBJ1-2	TRBV12-3/TRBV12-4	NA	NA	TGTGCCAGCAGTTGGGGGACGGGGATCGACTACACCTTC	CASSWGTGIDYTF
TRBJ2-3	TRBV20-1	NA	TRBD2	TGCAGTGCTAGAGATCTTTCCGGGGGGGGCACAGATACGCAGTATTTT	CSARDLSGGGTDTQYF
TRBJ2-2	TRBV3-1	many	NA	TGTGCCAGCAGCCATTCCTTCGCGGAGCTGTTTTTT	CASSHSFAELFF
TRBJ2-5	TRBV7-2	NA	NA	TGTGCCAGCAGCCCCCAGGGGGGTCCCGAGACCCAGTACTTC	CASSPQGGPETQYF
TRBJ1-1	TRBV7-9	NA	TRBD1	TGTGCCAGCAGGCCAGGGGGGAACACTGGAGCTTTCTTT	CASRPGGNTGAFF
TRBJ1-6	TRBV7-8	NA	NA	TGTGCCAGCAGCTCACACCTGCCCTCACCCCTCCACTTT	CASSSHLPSPLHF
TRBJ1-3	TRBV11-2	few	NA	TGTGCCAGCAGCACCACAGAGAGCTCTGGAAACACCATATATTTT	CASSTTESSGNTIYF
TRBJ1-1	TRBV5-1	many	NA	TGCGCCAGCAGCCAAGGACAGTTGAACACTGAAGCTTTCTTT	CASSQGQLNTEAFF
TRBJ2-3	TRBV3-1	few	TRBD2	TGTGCCAGCAAGGGCGGGGGGTACACAGATACGCAGTATTTT	CASKGGGYTDTQYF
TRBJ2-2	TRBV4-3	few	NA	TGCGCCAGCAGCCAGTTAGGAGGGGAGCTGTTTTTT	CASSQLGGELFF
TRBJ1-1	TRBV6-5	few	NA	TGTGCCAGCAGTTACTACAGCGACCGGGATGAAGCTTTCTTT	CASSYYSDRDEAFF
TRBJ2-3	TRBV7-9	NA	NA	TGTGCCAGCAGCCCCCCCCGGGGCCCGAATACGCAGTATTTT	CASSPPRGPNTQYF
TRBJ2-4	TRBV7-2	few	TRBD1	TGTGCCAGCAGCGAGGAGACAGGGGGGGCTCTGAACATTCAGTACTTC	CASSEETGGALNIQYF
TRBJ2-6	TRBV4-1	few	NA	TGCGCCAGCAGCCAAGGTCTGGCATCTGGGGCCAACGTCCTGACTTTC	CASSQGLASGANVLTF
TRBJ2-5	TRBV9	NA	NA	TGTGCCAGCAGCCCCCAGGTCGGGGTGGGCCAAGAGACCCAGTACTTC	CASSPQVGVGQETQYF
TRBJ1-4	TRBV4-1	few	NA	TGCGCCAGCAGCCAAGGAACTTTAACCGACAGGCTCCATGAAAAACTGTTTTTT	CASSQGTLTDRLHEKLFF
TRBJ2-2	TRBV4-1	NA	NA	TGCGCCAGCACCCGGGAGAGCGGTGGGGTGAACGGGGAGCTGTTTTTT	CASTRESGGVNGELFF
TRBJ2-3	TRBV2	few	NA	TGTGCCCGCCAGAATGGAGATACGCAGTATTTT	CARQNGDTQYF
TRBJ2-5	TRBV6-2/TRBV6-3	few	NA	TGTGCCAGCAGTTACTCGACTGGGAACCTACAAGAGACCCAGTACTTC	CASSYSTGNLQETQYF
TRBJ2-1	TRBV6-2/TRBV6-3	NA	NA	TGTGCCAGCCGGGGGGCGCTAAGCTCCTACAATGAGCAGTTCTTC	CASRGALSSYNEQFF
TRBJ1-5	TRBV7-2	NA	NA	TGTGCCAGCAGCTTACAGGGGTTCAATCAGCCCCAGCATTTT	CASSLQGFNQPQHF
TRBJ2-7	TRBV6-5	few	NA	TGTGCCAGCAGTTATTTGGACGGACCCTACGAGCAGTACTTC	CASSYLDGPYEQYF
TRBJ1-4	TRBV28	few	NA	TGTGCCAGCAACCCCCAAGACACCCAGGGGTGGGAAAAACTGTTTTTT	CASNPQDTQGWEKLFF
TRBJ1-1	TRBV5-1	few	TRBD1	TGCGCCAGCAGCTTGGGACAGGGGATAATGAACACTGAAGCTTTCTTT	CASSLGQGIMNTEAFF
TRBJ2-5	TRBV7-3	NA	NA	TGTGCCAGCAGCGTTGGGACACCGGGAGAGACCCAGTACTTC	CASSVGTPGETQYF
TRBJ2-7	TRBV5-1	NA	TRBD2	TGCGCCAGCAGCTTGATTAGCGGGGGCTACGAGCAGTACTTC	CASSLISGGYEQYF
TRBJ2-1	TRBV7-9	few	NA	TGTGCCAGCAGCTTTGGCGGGGATGAGCAGTTCTTC	CASSFGGDEQFF
TRBJ2-5	TRBV5-1	many	NA	TGCGCCAGCAGCGCCTCTAGCGAAGAGACCCAGTACTTC	CASSASSEETQYF
TRBJ1-2	TRBV6-6	NA	NA	TGTGCCAGCAAGATTACCGGGACTGGGGGTGGCTACACCTTC	CASKITGTGGGYTF
TRBJ1-5	TRBV2	few	NA	TGTGCCAGCAGTCAGGAGAATCAGCCCCAGCATTTT	CASSQENQPQHF
TRBJ2-1	TRBV11-2	NA	TRBD2	TGTGCCAGCCGGCTAGCGGGGAATGAGCAGTTCTTC	CASRLAGNEQFF
TRBJ2-5	TRBV9	NA	TRBD2	TGTGCCAGCAGCGTAGCAGCGGGGGATTATGGAGAGACCCAGTACTTC	CASSVAAGDYGETQYF
TRBJ2-2	TRBV24-1	many	NA	TGTGCCACCAGTGATTATGTGGCCTCGAACACCGGGGAGCTGTTTTTT	CATSDYVASNTGELFF
TRBJ2-5	TRBV7-9	NA	NA	TGTGCCAGCAGGTGGTTGGCCCCAGAGACCCAGTACTTC	CASRWLAPETQYF
TRBJ2-5	TRBV6-2/TRBV6-3	NA	TRBD2	TGTGCCAGCGGGGGACTAGCATCGGAGACCCAGTACTTC	CASGGLASETQYF
TRBJ1-1	TRBV29-1	NA	NA	TGCAGCGTGGCCGGAGGGAACACTGAAGCTTTCTTT	CSVAGGNTEAFF
TRBJ2-1	TRBV5-4	few	TRBD2	TGTGCCAGCAGCTTCACCGGGGGGGCCCCGAATGAGCAGTTCTTC	CASSFTGGAPNEQFF
TRBJ2-5	TRBV6-5	few	NA	TGTGCCAGCAGTACCCTGACTCACACCCAGTACTTC	CASSTLTHTQYF
TRBJ2-7	TRBV3-1	many	NA	TGTGCCAGCAGCCCCGGGGGAGCCTACGAGCAGTACTTC	CASSPGGAYEQYF
TRBJ2-1	TRBV4-1	NA	TRBD2	TGCGCCAGCAGCCAAGAGCCGGGGGGGCTTTCGGAGTTCTTC	CASSQEPGGLSEFF